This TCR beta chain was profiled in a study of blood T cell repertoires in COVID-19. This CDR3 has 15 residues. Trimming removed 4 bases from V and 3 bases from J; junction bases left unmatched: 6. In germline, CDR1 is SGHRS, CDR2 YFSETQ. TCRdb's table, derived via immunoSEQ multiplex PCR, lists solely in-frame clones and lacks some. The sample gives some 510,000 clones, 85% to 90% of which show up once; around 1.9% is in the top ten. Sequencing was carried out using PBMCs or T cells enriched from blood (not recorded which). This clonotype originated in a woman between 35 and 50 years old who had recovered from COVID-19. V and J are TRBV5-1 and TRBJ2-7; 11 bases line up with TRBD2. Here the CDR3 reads CASSPRLAGNYEQYF. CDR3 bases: TGCGCCAGCAGCCCCCGACTAGCGGGGAACTACGAGCAGTACTTC.